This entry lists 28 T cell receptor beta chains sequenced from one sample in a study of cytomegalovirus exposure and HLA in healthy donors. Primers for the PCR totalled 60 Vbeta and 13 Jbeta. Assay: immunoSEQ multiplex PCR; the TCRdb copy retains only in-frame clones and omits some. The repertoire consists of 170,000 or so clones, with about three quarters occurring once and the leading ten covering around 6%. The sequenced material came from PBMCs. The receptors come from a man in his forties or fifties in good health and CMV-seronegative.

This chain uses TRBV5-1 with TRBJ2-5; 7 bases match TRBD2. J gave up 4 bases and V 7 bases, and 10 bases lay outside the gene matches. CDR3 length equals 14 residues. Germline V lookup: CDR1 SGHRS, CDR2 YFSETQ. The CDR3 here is CASRDGGSTETQYF. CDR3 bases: TGCGCCAGCCGAGATGGCGGGAGTACAGAGACCCAGTACTTC. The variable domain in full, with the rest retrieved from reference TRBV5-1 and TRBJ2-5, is KAGVTQTPRYLIKTRGQQVTLSCSPISGHRSVSWYQQTPGQGLQFLFEYFSETQRNKGNFPGRFSGRQFSNSRSEMNVSTLELGDSALYLCASRDGGSTETQYFGPGTRLLVL.

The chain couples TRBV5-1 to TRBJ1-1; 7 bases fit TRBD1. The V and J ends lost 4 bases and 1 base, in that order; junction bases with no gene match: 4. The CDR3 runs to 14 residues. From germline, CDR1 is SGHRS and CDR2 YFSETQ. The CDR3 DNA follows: TGCGCCAGCAGCGTACAGGGGAAGAACACTGAAGCTTTCTTT. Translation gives CASSVQGKNTEAFF.

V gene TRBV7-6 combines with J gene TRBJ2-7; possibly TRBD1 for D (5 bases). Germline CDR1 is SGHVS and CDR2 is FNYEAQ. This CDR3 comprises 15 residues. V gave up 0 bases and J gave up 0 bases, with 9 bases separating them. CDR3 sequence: CASSLAFQGSYEQYF. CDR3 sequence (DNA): TGTGCCAGCAGCTTAGCGTTCCAGGGCTCCTACGAGCAGTACTTC.

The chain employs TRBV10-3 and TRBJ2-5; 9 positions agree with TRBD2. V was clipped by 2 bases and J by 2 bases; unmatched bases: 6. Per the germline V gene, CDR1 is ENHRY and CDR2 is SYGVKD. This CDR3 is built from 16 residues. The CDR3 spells CAISERSGSRQETQYF. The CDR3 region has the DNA TGTGCCATCAGTGAGCGTAGCGGGAGTAGACAAGAGACCCAGTACTTC.

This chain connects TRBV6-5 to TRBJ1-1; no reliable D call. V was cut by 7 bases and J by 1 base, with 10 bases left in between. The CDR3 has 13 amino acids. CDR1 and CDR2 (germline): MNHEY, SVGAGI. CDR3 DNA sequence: TGTGCCAGCACCGCCCCCGGGAACACTGAAGCTTTCTTT. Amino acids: CASTAPGNTEAFF.

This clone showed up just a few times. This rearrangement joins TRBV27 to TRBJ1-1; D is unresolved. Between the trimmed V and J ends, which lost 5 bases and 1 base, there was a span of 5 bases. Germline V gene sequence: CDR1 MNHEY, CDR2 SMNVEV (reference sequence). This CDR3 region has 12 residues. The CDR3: CASSRSNTEAFF. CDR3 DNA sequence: TGTGCCAGCAGTCGGTCGAACACTGAAGCTTTCTTT.

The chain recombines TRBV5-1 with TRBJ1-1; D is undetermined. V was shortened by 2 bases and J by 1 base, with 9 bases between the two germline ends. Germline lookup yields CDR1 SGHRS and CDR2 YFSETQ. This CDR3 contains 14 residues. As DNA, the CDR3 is TGCGCCAGCAGCTTTGAGGGAGGGAACACTGAAGCTTTCTTT. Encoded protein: CASSFEGGNTEAFF.

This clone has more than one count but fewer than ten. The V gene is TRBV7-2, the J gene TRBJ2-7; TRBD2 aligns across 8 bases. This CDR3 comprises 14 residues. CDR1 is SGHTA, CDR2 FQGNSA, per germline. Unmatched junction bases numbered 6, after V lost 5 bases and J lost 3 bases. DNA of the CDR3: TGTGCCAGCAGCCGCGGGACTAGTGGCTACGAGCAGTACTTC. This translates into CASSRGTSGYEQYF.

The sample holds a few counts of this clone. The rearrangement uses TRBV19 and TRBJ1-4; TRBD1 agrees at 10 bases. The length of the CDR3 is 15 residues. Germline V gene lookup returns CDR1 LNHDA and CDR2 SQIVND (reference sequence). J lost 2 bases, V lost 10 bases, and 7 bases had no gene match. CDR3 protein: CATLGTGVTNEKLFF. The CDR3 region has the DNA TGTGCCACCCTTGGGACAGGGGTCACTAATGAAAAACTGTTTTTT.

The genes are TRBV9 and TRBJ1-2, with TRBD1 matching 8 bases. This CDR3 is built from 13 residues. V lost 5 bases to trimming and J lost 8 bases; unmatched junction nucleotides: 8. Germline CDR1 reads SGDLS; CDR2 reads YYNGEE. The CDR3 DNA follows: TGTGCCAGCAGAAAGACAGGGGATCTCGGCTACACCTTC. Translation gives CASRKTGDLGYTF.

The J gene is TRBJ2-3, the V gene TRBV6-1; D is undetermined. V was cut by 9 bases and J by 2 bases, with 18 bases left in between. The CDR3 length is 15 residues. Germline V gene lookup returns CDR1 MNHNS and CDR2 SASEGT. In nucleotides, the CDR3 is TGTGCCAGTATGACGCCGGATACTAACACAGATACGCAGTATTTT. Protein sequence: CASMTPDTNTDTQYF.

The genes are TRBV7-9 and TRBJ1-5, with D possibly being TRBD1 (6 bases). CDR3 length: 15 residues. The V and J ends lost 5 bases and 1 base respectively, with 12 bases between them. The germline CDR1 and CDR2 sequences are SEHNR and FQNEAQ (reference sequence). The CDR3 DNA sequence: TGTGCCAGCAGCAAAACAGGGTACAGCAATCAGCCCCAGCATTTT. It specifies CASSKTGYSNQPQHF.

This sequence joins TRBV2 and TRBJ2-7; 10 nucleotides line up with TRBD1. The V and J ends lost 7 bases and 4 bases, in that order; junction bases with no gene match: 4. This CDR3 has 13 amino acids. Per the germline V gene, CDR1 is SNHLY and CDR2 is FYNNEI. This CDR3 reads CASNKDRGYEQYF. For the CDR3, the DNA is TGTGCCAGCAACAAGGACAGGGGGTACGAGCAGTACTTC.

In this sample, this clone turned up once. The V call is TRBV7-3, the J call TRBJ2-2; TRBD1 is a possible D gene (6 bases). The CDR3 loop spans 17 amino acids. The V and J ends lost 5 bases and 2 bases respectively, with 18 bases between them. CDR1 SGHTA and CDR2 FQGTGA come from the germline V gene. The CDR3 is CASSPTGQRPNTGELFF. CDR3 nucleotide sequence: TGTGCCAGCAGCCCCACAGGACAGCGGCCAAACACCGGGGAGCTGTTTTTT.

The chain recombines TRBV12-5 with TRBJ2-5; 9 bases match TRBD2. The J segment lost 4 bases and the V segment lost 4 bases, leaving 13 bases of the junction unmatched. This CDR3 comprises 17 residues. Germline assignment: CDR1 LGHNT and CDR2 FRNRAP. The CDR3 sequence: CASGYKSVRGGGETQYF. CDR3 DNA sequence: TGTGCTAGTGGTTATAAGTCCGTGCGGGGGGGCGGAGAGACCCAGTACTTC.

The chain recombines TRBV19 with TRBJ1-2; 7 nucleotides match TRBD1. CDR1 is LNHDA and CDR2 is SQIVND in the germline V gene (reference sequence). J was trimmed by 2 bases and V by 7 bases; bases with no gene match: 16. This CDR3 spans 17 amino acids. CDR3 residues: CASILTGQRKLNYGYTF. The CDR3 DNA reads TGTGCCAGTATTCTAACGGGACAGCGGAAGCTGAACTATGGCTACACCTTC.

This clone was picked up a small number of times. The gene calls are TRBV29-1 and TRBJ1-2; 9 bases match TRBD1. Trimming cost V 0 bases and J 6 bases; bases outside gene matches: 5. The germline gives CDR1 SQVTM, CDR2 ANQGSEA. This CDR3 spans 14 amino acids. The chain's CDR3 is CSVEDPDRGHGYTF. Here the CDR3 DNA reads TGCAGCGTTGAAGATCCGGACAGGGGACATGGCTACACCTTC.

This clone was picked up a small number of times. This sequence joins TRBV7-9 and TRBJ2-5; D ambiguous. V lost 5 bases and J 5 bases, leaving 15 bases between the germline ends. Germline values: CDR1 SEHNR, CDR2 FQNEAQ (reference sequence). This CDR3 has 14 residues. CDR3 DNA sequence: TGTGCCAGCAGCCCGCCTTTCTCCGGGGAGACCCAGTACTTC. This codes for CASSPPFSGETQYF.

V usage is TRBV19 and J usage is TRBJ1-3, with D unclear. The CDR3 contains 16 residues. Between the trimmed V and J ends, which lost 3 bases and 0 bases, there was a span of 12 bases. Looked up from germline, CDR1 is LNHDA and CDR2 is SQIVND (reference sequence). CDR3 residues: CASSIAGGSSGNTIYF. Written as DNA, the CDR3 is TGTGCCAGTAGTATTGCCGGAGGGAGCTCTGGAAACACCATATATTTT.

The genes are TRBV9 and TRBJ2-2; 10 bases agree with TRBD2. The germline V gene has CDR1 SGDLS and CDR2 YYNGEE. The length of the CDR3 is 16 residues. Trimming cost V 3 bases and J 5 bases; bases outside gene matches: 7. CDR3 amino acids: CASSADTGLATGELFF. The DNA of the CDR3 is TGTGCCAGCAGCGCCGACACGGGACTAGCGACCGGGGAGCTGTTTTTT.

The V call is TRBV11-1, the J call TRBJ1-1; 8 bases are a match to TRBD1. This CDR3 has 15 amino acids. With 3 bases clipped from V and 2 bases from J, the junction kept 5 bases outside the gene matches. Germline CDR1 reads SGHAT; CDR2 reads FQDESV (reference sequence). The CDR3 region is CASSFSGTGNTEAFF. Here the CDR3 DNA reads TGTGCCAGCAGCTTTAGTGGGACAGGCAACACTGAAGCTTTCTTT.

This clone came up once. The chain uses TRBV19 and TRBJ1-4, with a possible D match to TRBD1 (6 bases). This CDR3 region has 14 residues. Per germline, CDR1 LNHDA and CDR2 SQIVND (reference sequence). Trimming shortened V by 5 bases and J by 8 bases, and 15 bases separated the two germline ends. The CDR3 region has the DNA TGTGCCAGTAGTCTCTCCGACAGGCCGGAAAAACTGTTTTTT. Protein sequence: CASSLSDRPEKLFF.

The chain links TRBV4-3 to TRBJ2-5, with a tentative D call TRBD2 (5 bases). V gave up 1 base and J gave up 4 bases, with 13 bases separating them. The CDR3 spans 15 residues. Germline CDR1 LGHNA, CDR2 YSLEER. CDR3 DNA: TGCGCCAGCAGCCAAGGGCTAGCAGGAAGAGAGACCCAGTACTTC. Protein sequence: CASSQGLAGRETQYF.

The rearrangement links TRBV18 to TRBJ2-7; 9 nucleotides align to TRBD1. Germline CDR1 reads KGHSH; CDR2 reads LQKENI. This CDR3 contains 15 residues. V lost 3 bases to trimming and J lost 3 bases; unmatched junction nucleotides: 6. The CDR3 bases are TGTGCCAGCTCACCTCCGGGACAGGGATTCTACGAGCAGTACTTC. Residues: CASSPPGQGFYEQYF. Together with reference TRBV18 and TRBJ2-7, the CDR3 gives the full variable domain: NAGVMQNPRHLVRRRGQEARLRCSPMKGHSHVYWYRQLPEEGLKFMVYLQKENIIDESGMPKERFSAEFPKEGPSILRIQQVVRGDSAAYFCASSPPGQGFYEQYFGPGTRLTVT.

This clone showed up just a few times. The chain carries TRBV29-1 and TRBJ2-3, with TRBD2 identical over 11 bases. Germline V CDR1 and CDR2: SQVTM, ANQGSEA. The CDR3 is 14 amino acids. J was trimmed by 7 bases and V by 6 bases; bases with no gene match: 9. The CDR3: CSVATTSGGNTQYF. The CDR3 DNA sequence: TGCAGCGTCGCGACCACTAGCGGGGGTAATACGCAGTATTTT.

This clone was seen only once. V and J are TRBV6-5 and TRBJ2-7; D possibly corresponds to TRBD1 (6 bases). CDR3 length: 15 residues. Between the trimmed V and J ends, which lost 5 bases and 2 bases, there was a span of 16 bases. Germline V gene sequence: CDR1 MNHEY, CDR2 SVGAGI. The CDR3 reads CASSPQAGVPYEQYF. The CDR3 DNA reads TGTGCCAGCAGTCCACAGGCAGGGGTACCCTACGAGCAGTACTTC.

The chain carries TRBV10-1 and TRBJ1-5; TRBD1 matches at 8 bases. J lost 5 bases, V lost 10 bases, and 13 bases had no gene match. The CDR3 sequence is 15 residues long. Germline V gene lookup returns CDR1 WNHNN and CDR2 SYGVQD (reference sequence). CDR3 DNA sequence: TGCGCCATCGGACAGGGCAGGGTCCGGCATCAGCCCCAGCATTTT. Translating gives CAIGQGRVRHQPQHF.

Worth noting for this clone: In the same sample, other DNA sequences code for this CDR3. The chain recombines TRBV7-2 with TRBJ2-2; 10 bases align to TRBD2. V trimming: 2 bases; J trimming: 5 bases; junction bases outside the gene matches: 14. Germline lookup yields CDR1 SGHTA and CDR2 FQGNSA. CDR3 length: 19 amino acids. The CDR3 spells CASSLLLGLAGVATGELFF. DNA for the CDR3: TGTGCCAGCAGCTTATTGCTGGGGCTAGCGGGGGTAGCTACCGGGGAGCTGTTTTTT.